The source of this T cell receptor beta chain is a study of blood T cell repertoires in COVID-19. Original methodology: Estimation of nucleated cell counts was performed using reference gene primer amplification. TCRdb's table, derived via immunoSEQ multiplex PCR, lists solely in-frame clones and lacks some. V, J and clone size are those of that table, while D and trimming were read from the DNA. The data hold approximately 230,000 clones, with roughly 87% observed a single time. Recruits, aged roughly 18 to 89 years, lived in 20 to 30 US areas. The CDR3 sequence is 16 residues long. Germline lookup yields CDR1 MGHRA and CDR2 YSYEKL. The J segment lost 8 bases and the V segment lost 0 bases, leaving 9 bases of the junction unmatched.

Sequencing used PBMCs or T cells enriched from blood (not recorded which). The TCR comes from a woman aged 25-40 years with acute COVID-19. The rearrangement links TRBV4-1 to TRBJ2-1, with TRBD1 matching 8 bases. This CDR3 is CASSQDKDRVTHEQFF. As DNA, the CDR3 is TGCGCCAGCAGCCAAGATAAGGACAGGGTAACACATGAGCAGTTCTTC.